Below are 8 T cell receptor beta chains sequenced from a single sample in a study of cytomegalovirus exposure and HLA in healthy donors. The study ran its PCR with 60 Vbeta and 13 Jbeta primers. This table comes from immunoSEQ multiplex PCR, and its TCRdb copy is limited to in-frame clones, with some not included. The table lists fewer than 95,000 clones, approximately 60% of them singletons. Sequenced: PBMCs. The receptor source for this set is a woman in her fifties or sixties in good health and CMV-seropositive.

This clone was counted between two and nine times. This chain joins TRBV30 and TRBJ1-5; D call uncertain. The CDR3 loop spans 15 amino acids. The germline V and J ends were trimmed by 4 bases and 0 bases, with 13 bases remaining between them. CDR1 is GTSNPN, CDR2 SVGIG, per germline (reference sequence). CDR3 sequence (DNA): TGTGCCTGGAACCTCGGGAGTTATAGCAATCAGCCCCAGCATTTT. Protein product: CAWNLGSYSNQPQHF.

Remarks on this clone: The same CDR3 arises from other DNA sequences in this sample as well. The chain's CDR3 is CASSVGGSGGVGNEQFF. DNA of the CDR3: TGTGCCAGCAGCGTAGGGGGTAGCGGGGGGGTTGGCAATGAGCAGTTCTTC. V usage is TRBV9 and J usage is TRBJ2-1, with 11 bases fitting TRBD2. Germline trimming cut 0 bases from V and 6 bases from J; bases unmatched to any gene: 8. The germline gives CDR1 SGDLS, CDR2 YYNGEE. The CDR3 covers 17 residues.

The CDR3 DNA sequence: TGTGCCAGCAGCGGCGGGACAGGGGGATTTGTTGGCAATCAGCCCCAGCATTTT. Its protein is CASSGGTGGFVGNQPQHF. J is TRBJ1-5 and V is TRBV7-6, with 11 bases identical to TRBD1. Germline lookup yields CDR1 SGHVS and CDR2 FNYEAQ. V lost 5 bases to trimming and J lost 2 bases; unmatched junction nucleotides: 11. The CDR3 runs to 18 residues. The full variable domain, its missing parts supplied by reference TRBV7-6 and TRBJ1-5, is GAGVSQSPRYKVTKRGQDVALRCDPISGHVSLYWYRQALGQGPEFLTYFNYEAQQDKSGLPNDRFSAERPEGSISTLTIQRTEQRDSAMYRCASSGGTGGFVGNQPQHFGDGTRLSIL.

The V gene is TRBV28, the J gene TRBJ1-1; 11 nucleotides line up with TRBD1. Germline CDR1 reads MDHEN; CDR2 reads SYDVKM. This CDR3 comprises 16 residues. J lost 1 base, V lost 5 bases, and 6 bases had no gene match. CDR3 in amino acids: CASSVPGQGGNTEAFF. Written as DNA, the CDR3 is TGTGCCAGCAGTGTTCCGGGACAGGGGGGGAACACTGAAGCTTTCTTT.

The rearrangement joins TRBV10-2 to TRBJ1-1, with 7 nucleotides matching TRBD1. With 6 bases clipped from V and 4 bases from J, the junction kept 2 bases outside the gene matches. This CDR3 comprises 12 residues. Germline lookup yields CDR1 WSHSY and CDR2 SAAADI. The DNA for the CDR3 is TGCGCCAGCAGACAGGGGAGCACTGAAGCTTTCTTT. It encodes CASRQGSTEAFF.

The gene calls are TRBV30 and TRBJ2-7, with D uncertain. Germline V lookup: CDR1 GTSNPN, CDR2 SVGIG (reference sequence). This CDR3 has 12 residues. V was trimmed by 2 bases and J by 3 bases, leaving 8 bases between them. In DNA, the CDR3 is TGTGCCTGGAGTCGGGTTGACTACGAGCAGTACTTC. This translates into CAWSRVDYEQYF.

The chain recombines TRBV5-4 with TRBJ2-2, with a weak D call TRBD2 (7 bases). With 4 bases removed from V and 4 bases from J, the gap between germline ends came to 14 bases. The CDR3 consists of 15 residues. Germline V CDR1 and CDR2: SGHNT, YYREEE (reference sequence). For the CDR3, the DNA is TGTGCCAGCAGCCCGGGGGGCGGGAGCACCGGGGAGCTGTTTTTT. Its translation is CASSPGGGSTGELFF.

This clone appeared a few times. In the same sample, other DNA sequences code for this CDR3. CDR3 amino acids: CASSPEDSPRETQYF. CDR3 sequence (DNA): TGCGCCAGCAGCCCAGAGGACTCCCCCCGGGAGACCCAGTACTTC. V gene TRBV4-1 combines with J gene TRBJ2-5; weak D call: TRBD2 (5 bases). The CDR3 totals 15 residues. V lost 4 bases and J 5 bases, leaving 17 bases between the germline ends. The germline gives CDR1 MGHRA, CDR2 YSYEKL.